This TCR beta chain was identified during a study of CD8+ T cells in alopecia areata. The CDR3 is made up of 16 amino acids. V lost 4 bases and J lost 4; bases outside the gene matches: 8. CDR1 is SEHNR and CDR2 is FQNEAQ in the germline V gene (reference sequence). Extraction and reverse transcription of RNA yielded cDNA as the sequencing template. The assay was immunoSEQ multiplex PCR, and TCRdb's table has in-frame clones only and misses some. The table has tens of thousands of clones, approximately 61% seen once. This clone was counted between two and nine times. Source: CD8+ T cells sorted from blood, taken at week 0. The source is a human donor with alopecia areata. The chain combines TRBV7-9 with TRBJ2-3; 10 nucleotides match TRBD1. CDR3 sequence (DNA): TGTGCCAGCAGCTCTCCCGGGACAGGGGCGTCAGATACGCAGTATTTT. Its protein product is CASSSPGTGASDTQYF. Combining the CDR3 with reference TRBV7-9 and TRBJ2-3 gives the whole variable domain DTGVSQNPRHKITKRGQNVTFRCDPISEHNRLYWYRQTLGQGPEFLTYFQNEAQLEKSRLLSDRFSAERPKGSFSTLEIQRTEQGDSAMYLCASSSPGTGASDTQYFGPGTRLTVL.